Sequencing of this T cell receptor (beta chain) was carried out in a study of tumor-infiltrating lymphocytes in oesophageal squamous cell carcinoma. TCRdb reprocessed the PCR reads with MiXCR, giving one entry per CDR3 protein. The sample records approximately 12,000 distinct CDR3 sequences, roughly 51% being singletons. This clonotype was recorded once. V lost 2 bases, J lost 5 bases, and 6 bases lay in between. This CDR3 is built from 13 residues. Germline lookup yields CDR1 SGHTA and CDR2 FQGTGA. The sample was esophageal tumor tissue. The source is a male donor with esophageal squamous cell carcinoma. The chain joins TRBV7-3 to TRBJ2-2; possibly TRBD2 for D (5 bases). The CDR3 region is CASSLSGTGELFF. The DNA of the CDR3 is TGTGCCAGCAGCTTATCGGGGACCGGGGAGCTGTTTTTT.